The clone carrying this T cell receptor (beta chain) was seen only a few times. This specimen comes from a study of identical twins. MiXCR, applied by TCRdb to the 5' RACE reads, yields one record per CDR3 protein. Of some 790,000 distinct CDR3 sequences in the sample, roughly 18% were seen once. The CDR3 runs to 13 residues. V lost 3 bases, J lost 2 bases, and 10 bases lay in between. Germline V CDR1 and CDR2: DFQATT, SNEGSKA (reference sequence). These data were also filed under a second study, of T cells expressing NK-cell markers. That study reports: One of eight sequenced donors was HCMV-seronegative; the other seven were seropositive. Top CD8+ clonotypes included the dominant CD3+CD56+NKG2C+ clonotypes in 5 or 6 donors.

The rearrangement joins TRBV20-1 to TRBJ2-5; D assignment may be TRBD1 or TRBD2 (5 bases each). The sequence was collected from a woman under 30 in good health. What was sequenced was PBMCs. CDR3 amino acids: CSASLGVQETQYF. In DNA form, the CDR3 reads TGCAGTGCTAGTCTGGGGGTGCAAGAGACCCAGTACTTC.